These 27 T cell receptor beta chains originate from one sample sequenced in a study of blood T cell repertoires in COVID-19. Clones were sequenced by immunoSEQ multiplex PCR, and TCRdb holds only the in-frame ones, with some missing. The table shows approximately 210,000 clones, with roughly four fifths occurring only once. Sequencing was done on a sample of peripheral blood. All receptors come from a woman aged 35 to 49 with acute or convalescent COVID-19.

This clone was observed once. The chain couples TRBV2 to TRBJ2-2, with D maybe TRBD2 (5 bases). V lost 7 bases to trimming and J lost 4 bases, with 10 bases between them. Germline CDR1 SNHLY, CDR2 FYNNEI. This CDR3 contains 13 residues. CDR3 amino acids: CASTPRGTGELFF. The CDR3, as DNA: TGTGCCAGCACCCCACGGGGCACCGGGGAGCTGTTTTTT.

The rearrangement joins TRBV27 to TRBJ1-1; 7 bases match TRBD1. The CDR3 covers 13 residues. Germline V gives CDR1 MNHEY, CDR2 SMNVEV (reference sequence). The J segment lost 6 bases and the V segment lost 4 bases, leaving 5 bases of the junction unmatched. CDR3 in DNA: TGTGCCAGCAGTTGGGGGACAGCTTCTGAAGCTTTCTTT. It encodes CASSWGTASEAFF.

V and J are TRBV11-2 and TRBJ1-1; no firm D call. The CDR3 consists of 16 residues. Per germline, CDR1 SGHAT and CDR2 FQNNGV. Trimming removed 5 bases at V and 1 base at J, with 17 bases between. The CDR3 DNA reads TGTGCCAGCAGCCCAACGGGGAGCCACCCGAACACTGAAGCTTTCTTT. It yields the protein CASSPTGSHPNTEAFF.

This clone has a handful of counts. The genes are TRBV29-1 and TRBJ2-3; possible D gene TRBD2, 6 bases. The V gene's germline CDR1 is SQVTM and CDR2 ANQGSEA. The V and J ends lost 0 bases and 6 bases respectively, with 13 bases between them. The CDR3 covers 14 residues. The CDR3 DNA follows: TGCAGCGTTGAAGAGGCGGGGCTCGGGGATACGCAGTATTTT. Translated: CSVEEAGLGDTQYF.

The V gene is TRBV6-6, the J gene TRBJ2-3; 9 bases are shared with TRBD1. The CDR3 has 16 residues. The germline gives CDR1 MNHNY, CDR2 SVGAGI (reference sequence). The J segment lost 5 bases and the V segment lost 0 bases, leaving 6 bases of the junction unmatched. CDR3 bases: TGTGCCAGCAGTTACTCAGCGGGACAGGGAGGAGATACGCAGTATTTT. Amino acids: CASSYSAGQGGDTQYF.

The chain joins TRBV5-5 to TRBJ2-3, with 8 positions matching TRBD2. Germline V gives CDR1 SGHKS, CDR2 YYEKEE (reference sequence). This CDR3 contains 13 residues. Losses at the gene ends were 6 bases for V and 6 bases for J; bases not matched to a gene: 6. The CDR3 region has the DNA TGTGCCAGCATCCGGGGGGGAGGTGATACGCAGTATTTT. Its protein is CASIRGGGDTQYF. Together with reference TRBV5-5 and TRBJ2-3, the CDR3 gives the full variable domain: DAGVTQSPTHLIKTRGQQVTLRCSPISGHKSVSWYQQVLGQGPQFIFQYYEKEERGRGNFPDRFSARQFPNYSSELNVNALLLGDSALYLCASIRGGGDTQYFGPGTRLTVL.

The chain links TRBV29-1 to TRBJ2-1, with 12 bases fitting TRBD2. The CDR3 has 17 residues. J lost 0 bases, V lost 5 bases, and 8 bases had no gene match. Germline-derived CDR1 and CDR2 are SQVTM and ANQGSEA. CDR3 in amino acids: CSVRGTSGLYSYNEQFF. Here the CDR3 DNA reads TGCAGCGTTCGGGGGACTAGCGGGCTGTACTCCTACAATGAGCAGTTCTTC.

This clone was detected a few times. This chain joins TRBV12-3 or TRBV12-4 and TRBJ2-3; D uncertain. Trimming took 3 bases from V and 5 from J, leaving 6 bases between them. This CDR3 is built from 12 residues. CDR3 DNA sequence: TGTGCCAGCAGTTTGAGGCGAGATACGCAGTATTTT. Translation gives CASSLRRDTQYF.

As to this clone: Germline is not matched at one junction end, which may reflect a read error. V usage is TRBV2 and J usage is TRBJ1-1; TRBD1 is a possible D gene (6 bases). Germline V gene lookup returns CDR1 SNHLY and CDR2 FYNNEI. This CDR3 has 15 amino acids. CDR3 coding DNA: TGTGCCAGCAGCGAAGACAGGTGGGTCTCTTTTGAAGCTTTCTTT. As protein: CASSEDRWVSFEAFF.

There are a few counts of this clone. V usage is TRBV27 and J usage is TRBJ2-7; maybe TRBD2 (5 bases). Trimming took off 6 bases at V and 1 base at J, with 19 bases between the two ends. The CDR3 runs 16 residues. Per the germline V gene, CDR1 is MNHEY and CDR2 is SMNVEV (reference sequence). The CDR3 here is CASSSYSSEGSYEQYF. For the CDR3, the DNA is TGTGCCAGCAGCTCCTACTCCTCAGAGGGATCCTACGAGCAGTACTTC.

This rearrangement joins TRBV5-1 to TRBJ2-3; D perhaps matches TRBD1 (5 bases). The CDR3 covers 19 residues. V lost 3 bases to trimming and J lost 2 bases, with 25 bases between them. Germline V gene lookup returns CDR1 SGHRS and CDR2 YFSETQ. The CDR3 bases are TGCGCCAGCAGCTCTGGGCTGCAGGGTGGGTCCATCAACACAGATACGCAGTATTTT. Amino acid sequence: CASSSGLQGGSINTDTQYF.

The chain recombines TRBV18 with TRBJ2-5, with 10 nucleotides matching TRBD2. The ends lost 3 bases at V and 5 bases at J; junction bases unmatched: 9. Germline V gene lookup returns CDR1 KGHSH and CDR2 LQKENI. The length of the CDR3 is 16 residues. In DNA, the CDR3 is TGTGCCAGCTCACCGGAGCCTAGCGGGAGCTCGGAGACCCAGTACTTC. This gives the protein CASSPEPSGSSETQYF.

The chain couples TRBV5-6 to TRBJ2-3, with a tentative D call TRBD2 (5 bases). Trimming shortened V by 5 bases and J by 2 bases, and 12 bases separated the two germline ends. Germline V gives CDR1 SGHDT, CDR2 YYEEEE. The CDR3 is 14 amino acids. The CDR3 here is CASRRGIDTDTQYF. The CDR3 region has the DNA TGTGCCAGCAGACGAGGGATTGACACAGATACGCAGTATTTT.

This clone came up once. The chain links TRBV7-2 to TRBJ1-2, with D hard to call. The length of the CDR3 is 13 residues. The V gene lost 1 base and the J gene lost 10 bases, with 13 bases spanning the gap. CDR1 and CDR2 (germline): SGHTA, FQGNSA. The CDR3 region is CASSLDSQLPYTF. The DNA for the CDR3 is TGTGCCAGCAGCTTAGACAGCCAGCTCCCCTACACCTTC.

This clone was detected only a few times. This rearrangement joins TRBV7-8 to TRBJ1-1; tentative D call: TRBD1 (6 bases). This CDR3 comprises 14 residues. Trimming removed 5 bases from V and 2 bases from J, with 12 bases in between. From germline, CDR1 is SGHVS and CDR2 FQNEAQ. The CDR3 sequence is CASSQTGFNTEAFF. In nucleotides, the CDR3 is TGTGCCAGCAGCCAGACAGGATTTAACACTGAAGCTTTCTTT.

V is TRBV7-9 and J is TRBJ2-3; 7 bases match TRBD1. Germline assignment: CDR1 SEHNR and CDR2 FQNEAQ (reference sequence). With 6 bases clipped from V and 0 bases from J, the junction kept 3 bases outside the gene matches. The CDR3 has 14 residues. In nucleotides, the CDR3 is TGTGCCAGCAGACTGACAGGGAGCACAGATACGCAGTATTTT. Its translation is CASRLTGSTDTQYF.

The chain carries TRBV3-1 (or the pseudogene TRBV3-2) and TRBJ2-2; TRBD2 matches at 13 bases. CDR3 length: 21 residues. Germline CDR1 is LGHDT and CDR2 is YNNKEL (reference sequence). V dropped 4 bases and J dropped 1; count of bases not matched to a gene: 15. The CDR3 loop is CASSLGPGLAGARGNTGELFF. In nucleotides, the CDR3 is TGTGCCAGCAGCCTTGGACCCGGACTAGCGGGAGCGAGAGGGAACACCGGGGAGCTGTTTTTT.

This sequence joins TRBV7-8 and TRBJ2-2; D not resolved. This CDR3 region has 15 residues. CDR1 and CDR2 from the germline V gene are SGHVS and FQNEAQ. Trimming pared 1 base from V and 2 bases from J, leaving 8 bases between. The CDR3 coding sequence is TGTGCCAGCAGCTTAGATCAGATTAACACCGGGGAGCTGTTTTTT. This gives the protein CASSLDQINTGELFF.

This clone was observed a single time. DNA for the CDR3: TGTGCCAGCAGTTGGAGCACCGCTTTCACAGATACGCAGTATTTT. As protein: CASSWSTAFTDTQYF. The chain combines TRBV28 with TRBJ2-3, with D uncertain. Germline loops: CDR1 MDHEN, CDR2 SYDVKM. Trimming removed 4 bases at V and 2 bases at J, with 13 bases between. The CDR3 is made up of 15 amino acids.

This clone was seen just once. The chain carries TRBV5-3 and TRBJ2-3, with 9 bases that match TRBD2. TRBV5-3 is treated as an ORF (open reading frame) with a function not yet certain. The CDR3 totals 16 residues. The J segment lost 5 bases and the V segment lost 4 bases, leaving 11 bases of the junction unmatched. This CDR3 reads CARSLRLAVTKDTQYF. CDR3 DNA: TGTGCCAGAAGCCTAAGACTAGCGGTGACTAAAGATACGCAGTATTTT.

This chain links TRBV24-1 with TRBJ2-2; D possibly corresponds to TRBD1 (6 bases). CDR1 and CDR2 from the germline V gene are KGHDR and SFDVKD. Deletions cut 2 bases from V and 3 bases from J, with 12 bases between. The CDR3 has 16 residues. CDR3 protein: CATSDWGPRDTGELFF. The CDR3 nucleotides read TGTGCCACCAGTGATTGGGGGCCCCGGGACACCGGGGAGCTGTTTTTT.

V usage is TRBV24-1 and J usage is TRBJ2-3; 8 nucleotides agree with TRBD1. V shed 7 bases and J 2 bases; nucleotides not matched to a gene: 7. The CDR3 sequence is 15 residues long. Germline loops: CDR1 KGHDR, CDR2 SFDVKD. The CDR3 DNA reads TGTGCCACCAGCACGGACAGGGACCCCACAGATACGCAGTATTTT. Translating it yields CATSTDRDPTDTQYF.

The rearrangement uses TRBV3-1 (or the pseudogene TRBV3-2) and TRBJ2-2; D is possibly TRBD2 (5 bases). Germline CDR1 reads LGHDT; CDR2 reads YNNKEL (reference sequence). The CDR3 is made up of 14 amino acids. The V gene lost 3 bases and the J gene lost 3 bases, with 8 bases spanning the gap. The CDR3: CASSQFGDTGELFF. The CDR3 bases are TGTGCCAGCAGCCAGTTCGGGGACACCGGGGAGCTGTTTTTT.

This chain connects TRBV7-2 to TRBJ2-7; D is possibly TRBD2 (5 bases). This CDR3 is 15 amino acids long. Per germline, CDR1 SGHTA and CDR2 FQGNSA. V gave up 1 base and J gave up 1 base, with 11 bases separating them. Here the CDR3 reads CASSLGGVRSYEQYF. DNA of the CDR3: TGTGCCAGCAGCTTAGGGGGAGTTCGGTCCTACGAGCAGTACTTC.

The V gene is TRBV24-1, the J gene TRBJ1-3; D gene ambiguous. CDR1 KGHDR and CDR2 SFDVKD come from the germline V gene. The CDR3 is 12 amino acids. V was pared by 4 bases and J by 9 bases, with 9 bases between. In DNA form, the CDR3 reads TGTGCCACCAGTGACTACCGGGGCACCATATATTTT. It codes for CATSDYRGTIYF.

The rearrangement joins TRBV7-9 to TRBJ2-5, with 7 bases matching TRBD2. With V trimmed by 2 bases and J by 2 bases, 5 bases remained unmatched. Germline V gene sequence: CDR1 SEHNR, CDR2 FQNEAQ (reference sequence). The CDR3 contains 15 residues. CDR3 DNA sequence: TGTGCCAGCAGCTTATTCGGGGGGAATCAAGAGACCCAGTACTTC. Residues: CASSLFGGNQETQYF.

The count of this clone is one. This chain joins TRBV11-2 and TRBJ2-2; 12 positions agree with TRBD2. The CDR3 covers 17 residues. Germline V gene sequence: CDR1 SGHAT, CDR2 FQNNGV. V was clipped by 5 bases and J by 1 base; unmatched bases: 5. CDR3 DNA: TGTGCCAGCAGCCCTGGGACTAGCGGGCTGAACACCGGGGAGCTGTTTTTT. It specifies CASSPGTSGLNTGELFF. The full variable domain, with the rest looked up from reference TRBV11-2 and TRBJ2-2, is EAGVAQSPRYKIIEKRQSVAFWCNPISGHATLYWYQQILGQGPKLLIQFQNNGVVDDSQLPKDRFSAERLKGVDSTLKIQPAKLEDSAVYLCASSPGTSGLNTGELFFGEGSRLTVL.